This T cell receptor beta chain was captured in a study of cytomegalovirus exposure and HLA in healthy donors. PCR was performed using 60 Vbeta and 13 Jbeta primers. Method: immunoSEQ multiplex PCR; TCRdb's copy keeps in-frame clones and lacks some. The sample features tens of thousands of clones, with about 16% in its top ten. CDR3 length: 16 amino acids. Germline CDR1 and CDR2: GTSNPN and SVGIG (reference sequence). V was shortened by 2 bases and J by 2 bases, with 16 bases between the two germline ends. The sample taken for sequencing was PBMCs. The source of this sequence is a male donor in good health and CMV-seropositive. The V gene is TRBV30, the J gene TRBJ1-5; D perhaps matches TRBD1 (5 bases). The CDR3 here is CAWSLAGSSGNQPQHF. The CDR3 DNA is TGTGCCTGGAGTCTTGCAGGGTCGTCAGGCAATCAGCCCCAGCATTTT.